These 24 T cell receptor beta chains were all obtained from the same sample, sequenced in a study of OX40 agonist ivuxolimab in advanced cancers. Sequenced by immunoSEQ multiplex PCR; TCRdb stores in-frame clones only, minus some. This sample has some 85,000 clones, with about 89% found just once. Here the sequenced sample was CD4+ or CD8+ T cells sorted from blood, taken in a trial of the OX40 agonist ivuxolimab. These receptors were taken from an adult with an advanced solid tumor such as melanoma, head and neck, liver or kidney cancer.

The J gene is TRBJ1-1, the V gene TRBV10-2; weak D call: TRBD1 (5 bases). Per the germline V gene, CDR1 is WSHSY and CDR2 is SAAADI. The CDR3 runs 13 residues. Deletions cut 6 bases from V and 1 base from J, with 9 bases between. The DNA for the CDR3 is TGCGCCAGCAGGAGCCAGGGGAACACTGAAGCTTTCTTT. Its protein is CASRSQGNTEAFF.

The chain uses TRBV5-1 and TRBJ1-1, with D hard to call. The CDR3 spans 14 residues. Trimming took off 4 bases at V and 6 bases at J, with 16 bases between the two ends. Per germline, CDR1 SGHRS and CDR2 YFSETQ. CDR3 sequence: CASSEADGRAEAFF. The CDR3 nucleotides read TGCGCCAGCAGCGAAGCGGACGGGAGGGCTGAAGCTTTCTTT.

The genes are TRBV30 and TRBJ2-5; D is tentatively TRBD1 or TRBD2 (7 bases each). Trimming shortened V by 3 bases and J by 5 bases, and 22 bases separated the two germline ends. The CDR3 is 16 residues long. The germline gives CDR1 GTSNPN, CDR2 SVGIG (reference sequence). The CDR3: CAWRLGGGAGMETQYF. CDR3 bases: TGTGCCTGGAGACTGGGAGGGGGCGCGGGTATGGAGACCCAGTACTTC.

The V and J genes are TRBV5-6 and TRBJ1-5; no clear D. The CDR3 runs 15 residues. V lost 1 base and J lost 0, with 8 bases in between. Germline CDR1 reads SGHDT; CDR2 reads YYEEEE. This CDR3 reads CASSLRQNSNQPQHF. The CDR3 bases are TGTGCCAGCAGCTTGAGGCAGAATAGCAATCAGCCCCAGCATTTT.

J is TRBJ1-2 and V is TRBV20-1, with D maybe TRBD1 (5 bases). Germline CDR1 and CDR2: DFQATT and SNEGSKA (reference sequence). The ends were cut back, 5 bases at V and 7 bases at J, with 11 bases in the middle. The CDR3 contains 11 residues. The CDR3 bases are TGCAGTGCTTGGGACTCGGTTGGCTACACCTTC. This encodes CSAWDSVGYTF.

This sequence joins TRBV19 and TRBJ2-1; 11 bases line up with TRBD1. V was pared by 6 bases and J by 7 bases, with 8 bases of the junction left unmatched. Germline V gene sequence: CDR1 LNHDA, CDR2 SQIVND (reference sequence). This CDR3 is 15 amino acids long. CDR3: CASRWGTGGRNEQFF. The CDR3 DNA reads TGTGCCAGTAGGTGGGGGACAGGGGGTAGGAATGAGCAGTTCTTC. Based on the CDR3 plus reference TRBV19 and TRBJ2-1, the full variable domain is DGGITQSPKYLFRKEGQNVTLSCEQNLNHDAMYWYRQDPGQGLRLIYYSQIVNDFQKGDIAEGYSVSREKKESFPLTVTSAQKNPTAFYLCASRWGTGGRNEQFFGPGTRLTVL.

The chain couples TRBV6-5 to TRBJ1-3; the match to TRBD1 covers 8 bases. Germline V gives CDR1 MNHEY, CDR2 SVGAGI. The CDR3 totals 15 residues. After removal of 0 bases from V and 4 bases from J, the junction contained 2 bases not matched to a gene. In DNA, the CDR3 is TGTGCCAGCAGTTACTCGACAGGGGTAGGAAACACCATATATTTT. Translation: CASSYSTGVGNTIYF.

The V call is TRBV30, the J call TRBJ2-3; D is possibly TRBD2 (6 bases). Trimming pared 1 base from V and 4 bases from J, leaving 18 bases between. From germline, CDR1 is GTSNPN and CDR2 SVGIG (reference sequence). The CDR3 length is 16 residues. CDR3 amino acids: CAWSGVGGRGADTQYF. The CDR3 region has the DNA TGTGCCTGGAGTGGAGTTGGGGGGAGAGGCGCAGATACGCAGTATTTT. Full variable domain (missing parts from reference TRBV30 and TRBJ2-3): SQTIHQWPATLVQPVGSPLSLECTVEGTSNPNLYWYRQAAGRGLQLLFYSVGIGQISSEVPQNLSASRPQDRQFILSSKKLLLSDSGFYLCAWSGVGGRGADTQYFGPGTRLTVL.

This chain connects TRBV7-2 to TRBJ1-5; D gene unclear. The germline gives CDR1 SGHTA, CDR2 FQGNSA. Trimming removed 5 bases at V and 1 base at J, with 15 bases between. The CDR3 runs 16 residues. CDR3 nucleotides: TGTGCCAGCAGCCGCTTGCCAGGTTCGAGCAATCAGCCCCAGCATTTT. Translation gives CASSRLPGSSNQPQHF.

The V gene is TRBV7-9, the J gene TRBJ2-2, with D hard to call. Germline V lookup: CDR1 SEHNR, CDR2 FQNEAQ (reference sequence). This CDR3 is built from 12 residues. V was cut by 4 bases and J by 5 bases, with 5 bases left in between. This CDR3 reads CASSSNTGELFF. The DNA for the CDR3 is TGTGCCAGCAGCTCTAATACCGGGGAGCTGTTTTTT.

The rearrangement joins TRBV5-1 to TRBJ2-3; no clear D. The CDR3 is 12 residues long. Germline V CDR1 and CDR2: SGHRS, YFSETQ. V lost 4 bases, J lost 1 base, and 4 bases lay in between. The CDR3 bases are TGCGCCAGCAGCATCGGCACAGATACGCAGTATTTT. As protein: CASSIGTDTQYF. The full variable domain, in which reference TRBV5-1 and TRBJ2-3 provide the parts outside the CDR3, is KAGVTQTPRYLIKTRGQQVTLSCSPISGHRSVSWYQQTPGQGLQFLFEYFSETQRNKGNFPGRFSGRQFSNSRSEMNVSTLELGDSALYLCASSIGTDTQYFGPGTRLTVL.

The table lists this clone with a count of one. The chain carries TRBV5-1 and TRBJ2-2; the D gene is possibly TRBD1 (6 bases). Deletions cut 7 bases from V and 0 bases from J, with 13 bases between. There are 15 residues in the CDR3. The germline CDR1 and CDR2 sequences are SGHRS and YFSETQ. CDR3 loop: CASGNRVSNTGELFF. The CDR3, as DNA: TGCGCCAGCGGGAACAGGGTCTCGAACACCGGGGAGCTGTTTTTT.

The CDR3 reads CASSPVRGGRIQETQYF. The DNA of the CDR3 is TGTGCCAGCAGCCCAGTAAGGGGGGGCAGAATCCAAGAGACCCAGTACTTC. The J gene is TRBJ2-5, the V gene TRBV7-2; D is perhaps TRBD2 (7 bases). V was clipped by 5 bases and J by 1 base, with 20 bases between them. Germline V CDR1 and CDR2: SGHTA, FQGNSA. This CDR3 is 17 amino acids long.

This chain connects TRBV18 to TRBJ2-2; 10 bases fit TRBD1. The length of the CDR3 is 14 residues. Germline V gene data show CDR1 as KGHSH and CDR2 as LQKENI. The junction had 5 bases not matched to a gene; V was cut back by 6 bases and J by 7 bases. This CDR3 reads CASSRDRGFGELFF. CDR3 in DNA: TGTGCCAGCTCCCGGGACAGGGGATTCGGGGAGCTGTTTTTT.

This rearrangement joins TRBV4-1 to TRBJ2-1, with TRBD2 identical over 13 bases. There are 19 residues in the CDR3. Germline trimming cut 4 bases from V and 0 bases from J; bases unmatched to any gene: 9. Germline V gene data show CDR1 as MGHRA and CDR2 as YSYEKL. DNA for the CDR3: TGCGCCAGCAGCCTTCTACTAGCGGGAGGGCTCAGCTCCTACAATGAGCAGTTCTTC. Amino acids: CASSLLLAGGLSSYNEQFF.

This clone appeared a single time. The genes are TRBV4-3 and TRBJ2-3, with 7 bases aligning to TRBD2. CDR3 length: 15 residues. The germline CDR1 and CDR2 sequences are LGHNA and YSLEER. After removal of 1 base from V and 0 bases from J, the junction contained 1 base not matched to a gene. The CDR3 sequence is CASSQVGGSTDTQYF. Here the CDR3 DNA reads TGCGCCAGCAGCCAAGTCGGGGGGAGCACAGATACGCAGTATTTT.

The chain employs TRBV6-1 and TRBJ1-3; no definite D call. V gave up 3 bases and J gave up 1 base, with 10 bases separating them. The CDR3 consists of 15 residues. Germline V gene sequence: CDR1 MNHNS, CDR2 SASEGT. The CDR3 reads CASSDLVSSGNTIYF. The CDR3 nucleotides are TGTGCCAGCAGTGATCTAGTGTCTTCTGGAAACACCATATATTTT.

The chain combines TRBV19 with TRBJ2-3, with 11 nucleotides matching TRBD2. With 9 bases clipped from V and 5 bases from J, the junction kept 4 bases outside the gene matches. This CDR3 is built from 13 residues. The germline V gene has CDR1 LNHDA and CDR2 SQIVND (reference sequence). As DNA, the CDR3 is TGTGCCAGCGGGACTAGCGGTAAAGATACGCAGTATTTT. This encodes CASGTSGKDTQYF.

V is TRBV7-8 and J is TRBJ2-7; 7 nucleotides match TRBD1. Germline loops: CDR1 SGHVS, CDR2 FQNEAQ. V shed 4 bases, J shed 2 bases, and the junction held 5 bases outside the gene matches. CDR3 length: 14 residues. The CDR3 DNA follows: TGTGCCAGCAGCTCAAGGACAGGAACCTACGAGCAGTACTTC. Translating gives CASSSRTGTYEQYF.

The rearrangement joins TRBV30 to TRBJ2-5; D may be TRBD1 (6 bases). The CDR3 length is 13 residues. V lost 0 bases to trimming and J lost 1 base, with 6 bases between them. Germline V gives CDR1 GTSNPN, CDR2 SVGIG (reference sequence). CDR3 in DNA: TGTGCCTGGAGTGTAGGGGGCCAAGAGACCCAGTACTTC. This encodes CAWSVGGQETQYF. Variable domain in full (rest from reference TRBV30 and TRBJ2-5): SQTIHQWPATLVQPVGSPLSLECTVEGTSNPNLYWYRQAAGRGLQLLFYSVGIGQISSEVPQNLSASRPQDRQFILSSKKLLLSDSGFYLCAWSVGGQETQYFGPGTRLLVL.

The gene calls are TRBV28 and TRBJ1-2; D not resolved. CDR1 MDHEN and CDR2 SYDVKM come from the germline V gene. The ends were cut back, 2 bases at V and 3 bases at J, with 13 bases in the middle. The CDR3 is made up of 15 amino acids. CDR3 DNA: TGTGCCAGCAGTTTACCCCCTCCTGAGGACTATGGCTACACCTTC. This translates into CASSLPPPEDYGYTF.

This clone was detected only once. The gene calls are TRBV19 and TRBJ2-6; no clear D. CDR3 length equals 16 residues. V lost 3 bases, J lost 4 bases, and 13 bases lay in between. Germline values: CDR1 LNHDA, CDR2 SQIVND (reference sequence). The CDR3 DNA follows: TGTGCCAGTAGTATGAAATTAGCAACAGGGGCCAACGTCCTGACTTTC. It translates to CASSMKLATGANVLTF.

The CDR3 loop is CASSGTGLMSSYNEQFF. The CDR3 bases are TGTGCCAGCAGTGGTACGGGACTCATGAGCTCCTACAATGAGCAGTTCTTC. This chain connects TRBV27 to TRBJ2-1; D might be TRBD2 (6 bases). CDR1 MNHEY and CDR2 SMNVEV come from the germline V gene (reference sequence). This CDR3 has 17 amino acids. V was trimmed by 5 bases and J by 0 bases, leaving 17 bases between them.

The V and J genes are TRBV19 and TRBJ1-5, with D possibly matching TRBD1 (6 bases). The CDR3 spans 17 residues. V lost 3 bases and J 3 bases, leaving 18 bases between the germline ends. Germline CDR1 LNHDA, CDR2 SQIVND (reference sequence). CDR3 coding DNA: TGTGCCAGTAGTATGAGGCTTCGGACAGCTTTCAATCAGCCCCAGCATTTT. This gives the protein CASSMRLRTAFNQPQHF.